The rows below give T cell receptor beta chains drawn from one sample of a study of blood T cell repertoires in COVID-19. Only in-frame clones appear in the TCRdb table, and some are missing; sequencing was by immunoSEQ multiplex PCR. The sample has 250,000 to 300,000 clones, 80% to 90% seen once. Sequencing input: peripheral blood. Source of these receptors: a woman in her 40s with acute or convalescent COVID-19. Each CDR3 is given with its conserved first and last residue. A D gene is named only where the DNA matches it firmly.

j_call,v_call,d_call,cdr3_length,cdr3_nt,cdr3_aa
TRBJ2-2,TRBV6-6,TRBD1,15,TGTGCCAGCAACCAGCAGGGGGCGAGGACCGGGGAGCTGTTTTTT,CASNQQGARTGELFF
TRBJ1-2,TRBV7-3,TRBD1,13,TGTGCCAGCAGCCCAATCACAGGGGGAGGCTACACCTTC,CASSPITGGGYTF
TRBJ1-6,TRBV19,TRBD1,16,TGTGCCAGTAGCCTAAGAGGGACAGTCTATAATTCACCCCTCCACTTT,CASSLRGTVYNSPLHF
TRBJ2-2,TRBV9,TRBD1,17,TGTGCCAGCAGCGTAGTATCCGGGACAGGGGCGAACGGGGAGCTGTTTTTT,CASSVVSGTGANGELFF
TRBJ2-2,TRBV29-1,.,13,TGCAGCGTTGGGCCACCTAACGGGGGGGAGCTGTTTTTT,CSVGPPNGGELFF
TRBJ2-1,TRBV27,TRBD1,17,TGTGCCAGCAGCCCTGAGTACTCCGGGACAGGGGTGGGTGAGCAGTTCTTC,CASSPEYSGTGVGEQFF
TRBJ2-2,TRBV5-5,TRBD1,15,TGTGCCAGCAGTTTTGGGACAGCGAACACCGGGGAGCTGTTTTTT,CASSFGTANTGELFF
TRBJ2-5,TRBV2,TRBD2,17,TGTGCCAGCAGTGAATTTCCCACGACTAGCGGGACAGGGACCCAGTACTTC,CASSEFPTTSGTGTQYF
TRBJ2-3,TRBV28,TRBD2,15,TGTGCCAGCAGTTTAAGCGGGGGGTTCACAGATACGCAGTATTTT,CASSLSGGFTDTQYF
TRBJ1-5,TRBV28,.,18,TGTGCCAGCAGTTCGGGGGGTTGGACGGCTTATAGCAATCAGCCCCAGCATTTT,CASSSGGWTAYSNQPQHF